Presented here are 9 T cell receptor beta chains from one specimen sequenced in a study of blood T cells in healthy people across ages. Using a J-beta primer mix together with a sample-barcoded 5' primer, a second PCR was run for roughly 6 to 12 cycles. One entry per CDR3 protein results from TCRdb running MiXCR on the 5' RACE reads. The repertoire holds 650,000 to 800,000 distinct CDR3 sequences, with over 40% as singletons. What was sequenced was blood. Receptors originate from a woman aged 80 or over in good health.

This clonotype was seen a handful of times. With a much larger clone just one base away, this may be a read error. The chain carries TRBV5-1 and TRBJ2-3; D call uncertain. The CDR3 runs 14 residues. The germline gives CDR1 SGHRS, CDR2 YFSETQ. As DNA, the CDR3 is TGCGCCGGCAGTTACAGATTCACGCCAGATACGCAGTATTTT. Encoded protein: CAGSYRFTPDTQYF.

The chain combines TRBV5-4 with TRBJ2-1, with D perhaps matching TRBD1 or TRBD2 (5 bases each). Germline assignment: CDR1 SGHNT and CDR2 YYREEE (reference sequence). The CDR3 loop spans 15 amino acids. Deletions cut 4 bases from V and 5 bases from J, with 16 bases between. The CDR3 loop reads CASSLEEQAHNEQFF. CDR3 DNA sequence: TGTGCCAGCAGCCTGGAGGAACAGGCCCACAATGAGCAGTTCTTC.

The gene calls are TRBV2 and TRBJ2-2; D remains unclear. There are 13 residues in the CDR3. Trimming removed 3 bases from V and 7 bases from J, with 9 bases in between. Germline V gene data show CDR1 as SNHLY and CDR2 as FYNNEI. The CDR3 nucleotides read TGTGCCAGCAGTGATAAAGAGCTCGGGGAGCTGTTTTTT. This codes for CASSDKELGELFF.

This clonotype was detected a few times. The chain is built from TRBV12-3 or TRBV12-4 and TRBJ1-2; D remains ambiguous. The CDR3 length is 13 residues. Deletions cut 5 bases from V and 2 bases from J, with 9 bases between. Here the CDR3 reads CASSAEGNYGYTF. The CDR3 DNA reads TGTGCCAGCAGTGCAGAGGGAAACTATGGCTACACCTTC.

This clonotype was observed a few times. The CDR3 sequence: CASSFTAVNTGELFF. CDR3 bases: TGCGCCAGCAGCTTTACGGCCGTCAACACCGGGGAGCTGTTTTTT. This rearrangement joins TRBV5-1 to TRBJ2-2; D is ambiguous. CDR1 and CDR2 from the germline V gene are SGHRS and YFSETQ. The ends were cut back, 2 bases at V and 2 bases at J, with 10 bases in the middle. This CDR3 has 15 residues.

This clonotype has ten or more counts. The genes are TRBV4-2 and TRBJ2-1; tentatively, D is TRBD2 (6 bases). The CDR3 sequence is 14 residues long. Trimming took 6 bases from V and 4 from J, leaving 13 bases between them. From germline, CDR1 is LGHNA and CDR2 YNFKEQ. CDR3 in amino acids: CASRSSSEYNEQFF. DNA of the CDR3: TGTGCCAGCAGATCTTCTAGCGAGTACAATGAGCAGTTCTTC.

Regarding this clonotype: Being one base from a much bigger clone, this may be a read error. The V gene is TRBV10-3, the J gene TRBJ1-6; D is unclear. The CDR3 is made up of 16 amino acids. Germline CDR1 is ENHRY and CDR2 is SYGVKD. Trimming removed 8 bases at V and 7 bases at J, with 21 bases between. CDR3 sequence reads: CAIGYLAGRANSPLHF. DNA of the CDR3: TGTGCCATCGGCTACCTCGCGGGCAGAGCAAATTCACCCCTCCACTTT.

This clonotype was picked up many times. The chain couples TRBV5-4 to TRBJ2-5, with unresolved D. This CDR3 spans 13 amino acids. V lost 1 base and J lost 5, with 9 bases in between. Germline V gene data show CDR1 as SGHNT and CDR2 as YYREEE (reference sequence). This CDR3 is CASSLKITETQYF. CDR3 nucleotides: TGTGCCAGCAGCTTGAAGATAACCGAGACCCAGTACTTC.

CDR3 sequence reads: CASSRVAAGEQETQYF. The CDR3 nucleotides read TGTGCCAGCAGCCGGGTAGCCGCGGGGGAGCAAGAGACCCAGTACTTC. The chain employs TRBV4-2 and TRBJ2-5, with 7 bases identical to TRBD2. V trimming: 4 bases; J trimming: 2 bases; junction bases outside the gene matches: 10. Germline CDR1 is LGHNA and CDR2 is YNFKEQ. The CDR3 extends over 16 amino acids.